This TCR beta chain was found in a study of cytomegalovirus exposure and HLA in healthy donors. Study-level points and caveats: Within a later analysis, the majority of CMV-associated TCR beta chains appeared HLA-restricted. Sequencing likely generated an artifact that appeared as a cluster of highly shared sequence variants. Being indistinguishable, some V segments were excluded, TRBV6-2 and TRBV6-3 among them. Accounts indicate the classifier identified cytomegalovirus status with strong specificity and sensitivity.

PCR used 60 Vbeta primers and 13 Jbeta primers. Libraries were prepared by immunoSEQ multiplex PCR; TCRdb keeps only in-frame clonotypes and omits some of them. The sample lists roughly 140,000 clones, nearly 80% occurring once. As regards this clone: No antigen is known for it.

The CDR3 is 16 amino acids. Germline V gives CDR1 SNHLY, CDR2 FYNNEI. Trimming removed 6 bases at V and 0 bases at J, with 14 bases between. V usage is TRBV2 and J usage is TRBJ1-4; no clear D. The TCR originated in a male donor in good health and CMV-seronegative. Sequencing used PBMCs. CDR3 protein: CASRFGLGATNEKLFF. For the CDR3, the DNA is TGTGCCAGCAGATTCGGACTCGGTGCAACTAATGAAAAACTGTTTTTT. Together with reference TRBV2 and TRBJ1-4, the CDR3 gives the full variable domain: EPEVTQTPSHQVTQMGQEVILRCVPISNHLYFYWYRQILGQKVEFLVSFYNNEISEKSEIFDDQFSVERPDGSNFTLKIRSTKLEDSAMYFCASRFGLGATNEKLFFGSGTQLSVL.